A selection of T cell receptor beta chains follows, all from one sample in a study of neurological immune-mediated disorders. TCRdb processed the 5' RACE reads anew with MiXCR; each CDR3 protein has one entry. The data show tens of thousands of distinct CDR3 sequences, 3% to 4% seen once. The sample taken for sequencing was PBMCs. All receptors derive from a man aged 35-49 years with multiple sclerosis. CDR3s include the opening cysteine and the closing phenylalanine or tryptophan. A D gene is named only where the DNA matches it firmly. Size values are once, few and many counts, or a class for expanded clones, and some rows have none.

TRBV20-1	-	TRBJ1-1	many	CSARYDTEAFF	TGCAGTGCTAGGTACGACACTGAAGCTTTCTTT
TRBV9	-	TRBJ2-7	-	CASSRGKGMDDQYF	TGTGCCAGCAGCAGGGGAAAGGGGATGGACGATCAGTACTTC
TRBV24-1	-	TRBJ2-5	many	CATSDPQVGGETQYF	TGTGCCACCAGTGACCCCCAAGTTGGTGGGGAGACCCAGTACTTC
TRBV25-1	TRBD2	TRBJ2-5	-	CASSEWGGGETQYF	TGTGCCAGCAGTGAATGGGGGGGAGGGGAGACCCAGTACTTC
TRBV20-1	-	TRBJ2-6	many	CSVPDLREGANVLTF	TGCAGTGTGCCAGATCTCCGGGAGGGGGCCAACGTCCTGACTTTC
TRBV3-1	-	TRBJ1-5	many	CASSQGRQVNQPQHF	TGTGCCAGCAGCCAAGGTAGGCAGGTCAATCAGCCCCAGCATTTT
TRBV5-1	-	TRBJ2-5	many	CASSLEGVAAWETQYF	TGCGCCAGCAGCTTGGAGGGTGTGGCCGCGTGGGAGACCCAGTACTTC
TRBV4-2	TRBD2	TRBJ2-2	many	CASSPRGLVMAGELFF	TGTGCCAGCAGCCCCCGGGGACTAGTCATGGCCGGGGAGCTGTTTTTT
TRBV12-3/TRBV12-4	-	TRBJ2-1	many	CASRPGPASEQFF	TGTGCCAGCAGGCCAGGACCGGCTAGCGAGCAGTTCTTC
TRBV2	-	TRBJ2-4	many	CASRESEYRAKNIQYF	TGTGCCAGCAGGGAGTCTGAATACAGAGCCAAAAACATTCAGTACTTC
TRBV6-2/TRBV6-3	-	TRBJ2-1	many	CASSYSYSGVDEQFF	TGTGCCAGCAGTTACTCTTACTCAGGGGTGGATGAGCAGTTCTTC
TRBV6-1	TRBD1	TRBJ1-1	many	CASRLDRATEAFF	TGTGCCAGCAGGTTAGACAGGGCCACTGAAGCTTTCTTT
TRBV12-3/TRBV12-4	-	TRBJ2-4	many	CASSFDRLAKNIQYF	TGTGCCAGCAGTTTTGACAGACTAGCCAAAAACATTCAGTACTTC
TRBV6-1	-	TRBJ2-2	many	CASEDSNTGELFF	TGTGCCAGCGAGGACAGTAACACCGGGGAGCTGTTTTTT
TRBV9	-	TRBJ2-3	many	CASSVSTDTQYF	TGTGCCAGCAGCGTGAGCACAGATACGCAGTATTTT
TRBV2	-	TRBJ2-5	many	CASSDNRDQETQYF	TGTGCCAGCAGTGATAACAGGGACCAAGAGACCCAGTACTTC
TRBV12-3/TRBV12-4	-	TRBJ1-1	many	CASSSTGRTEAFF	TGTGCCAGCAGTAGTACAGGGCGGACTGAAGCTTTCTTT
TRBV11-2	-	TRBJ2-2	many	CASSLERSGELFF	TGTGCCAGCAGCTTAGAGCGGTCCGGGGAGCTGTTTTTT
TRBV20-1	TRBD2	TRBJ2-1	many	CSARDPGASGRASEQFF	TGCAGTGCTAGAGATCCCGGGGCTAGCGGGAGGGCCAGTGAGCAGTTCTTC
TRBV3-1	TRBD2	TRBJ2-3	many	CASSQARLAGKDTQYF	TGTGCCAGCAGCCAAGCCAGGCTAGCGGGAAAAGATACGCAGTATTTT
TRBV7-2	-	TRBJ2-7	-	CASSLAALTYEQYF	TGTGCCAGCAGCTTAGCGGCACTTACCTACGAGCAGTACTTC
TRBV20-1	TRBD1	TRBJ2-3	many	CSAIRGQGTDTQYF	TGCAGTGCTATCCGTGGACAGGGCACAGATACGCAGTATTTT
TRBV5-5	-	TRBJ1-2	many	CASSFLSSANYGYTF	TGTGCCAGCAGCTTCCTGTCTTCTGCTAACTATGGCTACACCTTC
TRBV10-3	TRBD2	TRBJ2-1	many	CAISESTAGGDYEQFF	TGTGCCATCAGTGAGTCGACTGCGGGGGGGGACTATGAGCAGTTCTTC
TRBV7-2	-	TRBJ1-1	many	CASSFLGAGEAFF	TGTGCCAGCAGCTTCCTAGGGGCAGGTGAAGCTTTCTTT
TRBV5-1	TRBD1	TRBJ2-3	many	CASSLPGQGYGDTQYF	TGCGCCAGCAGCTTGCCGGGACAGGGGTACGGAGATACGCAGTATTTT
TRBV5-1	TRBD1	TRBJ2-5	many	CASSFGSTGVQETQYF	TGCGCCAGCAGCTTCGGTTCGACAGGGGTCCAAGAGACCCAGTACTTC
TRBV14	TRBD1	TRBJ2-7	many	CASSQDSRGPNWDEQYF	TGTGCCAGCAGCCAAGATTCAAGGGGGCCCAATTGGGACGAGCAGTACTTC
TRBV19	-	TRBJ2-7	few	CASKIRGDDSYEQYF	TGTGCCAGTAAAATCCGCGGAGACGACTCCTACGAGCAGTACTTC
TRBV18	-	TRBJ1-1	many	CASSPQGALNTEAFF	TGTGCCAGCTCACCACAGGGCGCGTTGAACACTGAAGCTTTCTTT
TRBV20-1	TRBD1	TRBJ1-4	many	CSASRQGVFF	TGCAGTGCTAGCCGGCAGGGGGTGTTTTTT
TRBV5-1	-	TRBJ2-2	many	CASSLGQTNTGELFF	TGCGCCAGCAGCCTAGGACAGACGAACACCGGGGAGCTGTTTTTT
TRBV5-1	-	TRBJ2-2	many	CASSSPPGELFF	TGCGCCAGCAGCTCCCCCCCCGGGGAGCTGTTTTTT
TRBV6-6	TRBD2	TRBJ2-3	-	CASSYFSGSTDTQYF	TGTGCCAGCAGTTACTTTAGCGGGAGCACAGATACGCAGTATTTT
TRBV7-2	-	TRBJ1-1	many	CASIQRPNTEAFF	TGTGCCAGCATCCAGCGTCCAAACACTGAAGCTTTCTTT
TRBV18	-	TRBJ2-7	many	CASSPGQAKAYEQYF	TGTGCCAGCTCACCAGGGCAGGCTAAGGCCTACGAGCAGTACTTC
TRBV12-5	TRBD1	TRBJ2-7	many	CASGLAPGQRLEQYF	TGTGCTAGTGGTTTGGCCCCGGGACAGCGTCTCGAGCAGTACTTC
TRBV12-3/TRBV12-4	-	TRBJ2-3	-	CASSFRGTTQYF	TGTGCCAGCAGTTTTCGCGGAACCACGCAGTATTTT
TRBV9	-	TRBJ1-1	many	CASSPGVDSEAFF	TGTGCCAGCAGCCCCGGCGTGGACAGTGAAGCTTTCTTT
TRBV12-3/TRBV12-4	-	TRBJ1-1	many	CASNEGGGNTEAFF	TGTGCCAGCAATGAAGGAGGGGGGAACACTGAAGCTTTCTTT
TRBV20-1	-	TRBJ2-1	many	CSAWGGQISYNEQFF	TGCAGTGCGTGGGGGGGACAAATCTCCTACAATGAGCAGTTCTTC